These 22 T cell receptor beta chains came from one sample sequenced in a study of T-cell memory formation after mild COVID-19. TCRdb re-derived calls from the 5' RACE reads in MiXCR, one entry per CDR3 protein. The sample carries 180,000 or so distinct CDR3 sequences, roughly 16% recorded once. Specimen: PBMCs or a T cell subset sorted from them (not recorded which). The receptors shown here come from an adult woman who had mild COVID-19 (a few samples of this study predate the infection). Cell type and time point are not known.

V gene TRBV10-3 combines with J gene TRBJ2-1, with 16 bases that match TRBD2. There are 19 residues in the CDR3. J lost 4 bases, V lost 0 bases, and 6 bases had no gene match. Germline lookup yields CDR1 ENHRY and CDR2 SYGVKD. CDR3 residues: CAISESTGLAGGIYNEQFF. DNA of the CDR3: TGTGCCATCAGTGAGTCAACGGGACTAGCGGGAGGGATTTACAATGAGCAGTTCTTC.

V usage is TRBV3-1 and J usage is TRBJ2-7; tentatively, D is TRBD1 or TRBD2 (6 bases each). V dropped 1 base and J dropped 2 bases, with 12 bases sitting between them. The germline V gene encodes CDR1 LGHDT and CDR2 YNNKEL (reference sequence). This CDR3 is built from 15 residues. As DNA, the CDR3 is TGTGCCAGCAGCCAAGGGGGGGCGAGTCCCTACGAGCAGTACTTC. Its protein is CASSQGGASPYEQYF.

The chain uses TRBV3-1 and TRBJ1-2, with 10 bases matching TRBD1. Germline assignment: CDR1 LGHDT and CDR2 YNNKEL (reference sequence). The CDR3 has 14 residues. The V segment lost 4 bases and the J segment 4 bases; nucleotides outside the gene matches: 3. Here the CDR3 reads CASSPTGGGYGYTF. The CDR3 nucleotides are TGTGCCAGCAGCCCGACAGGGGGCGGCTATGGCTACACCTTC.

The chain joins TRBV5-1 to TRBJ2-5; no firm D call. Germline V gene data show CDR1 as SGHRS and CDR2 as YFSETQ. The CDR3 loop spans 11 amino acids. V lost 2 bases and J 3 bases, leaving 2 bases between the germline ends. The CDR3 sequence: CASSFEETQYF. CDR3 nucleotides: TGCGCCAGCAGCTTTGAAGAGACCCAGTACTTC.

CDR3 in DNA: TGTGCCACCCAGCTCGGGGAAATCGGGACTGAAGCTTTCTTT. Translated: CATQLGEIGTEAFF. The V call is TRBV6-5, the J call TRBJ1-1; D is unclear. The germline V and J ends were trimmed by 10 bases and 5 bases, with 20 bases remaining between them. The CDR3 is 14 amino acids. From germline, CDR1 is MNHEY and CDR2 SVGAGI.

The chain carries TRBV6-1 and TRBJ1-2; no firm D call. The V gene lost 8 bases and the J gene lost 0 bases, with 16 bases spanning the gap. Per germline, CDR1 MNHNS and CDR2 SASEGT. This CDR3 region has 15 residues. The CDR3 DNA reads as TGTGCCAGCGGTGCCACACTTGCCGCTAACTATGGCTACACCTTC. This sequence encodes CASGATLAANYGYTF.

This chain connects TRBV20-1 to TRBJ1-2; no clear D gene. CDR1 DFQATT and CDR2 SNEGSKA come from the germline V gene (reference sequence). This CDR3 region has 8 residues. CDR3 DNA sequence: TGCAGGCCCTATGGCTACACCTTC. It codes for CRPYGYTF.

In its sample, this clonotype was seen a few times. A read error may produce the germline difference seen at one junction end. The J gene is TRBJ1-6, the V gene TRBV20-1, with TRBD1 matching 9 bases. Per the germline V gene, CDR1 is DFQATT and CDR2 is SNEGSKA (reference sequence). This CDR3 has 10 residues. CDR3 in amino acids: CSASRDRDFF. CDR3 bases: TGCAGTGCCAGCCGGGACAGGGATTTCTTT.

This clonotype was counted between two and nine times. The V gene is TRBV4-3, the J gene TRBJ2-5; unclear D gene. The CDR3 consists of 19 residues. Trimming took off 1 base at V and 5 bases at J, with 26 bases between the two ends. CDR1 and CDR2 from the germline V gene are LGHNA and YSLEER. The CDR3 loop reads CASSQAAARGPRVGETQYF. CDR3 sequence (DNA): TGCGCCAGCAGCCAAGCTGCGGCGCGCGGACCCCGGGTGGGGGAGACCCAGTACTTC.

This clonotype was seen repeatedly, ten times or more. This chain joins TRBV6-5 and TRBJ2-1; D gene uncertain. The CDR3 consists of 14 residues. Trimming took off 6 bases at V and 0 bases at J, with 9 bases between the two ends. Germline lookup yields CDR1 MNHEY and CDR2 SVGAGI. The CDR3 coding sequence is TGTGCCAGCAGCGTAGATAGCTCCTACAATGAGCAGTTCTTC. It specifies CASSVDSSYNEQFF.

The chain has TRBV5-1 and TRBJ2-6, with 8 bases fitting TRBD1. With V trimmed by 4 bases and J by 2 bases, 14 bases remained unmatched. Germline V gene lookup returns CDR1 SGHRS and CDR2 YFSETQ. The CDR3 is 19 amino acids. DNA for the CDR3: TGCGCCAGCAGCCTAGGACAGGGAGACAAGTTGGCTGGGGCCAACGTCCTGACTTTC. Translated: CASSLGQGDKLAGANVLTF. Full variable domain (outside the CDR3, taken from reference TRBV5-1 and TRBJ2-6): KAGVTQTPRYLIKTRGQQVTLSCSPISGHRSVSWYQQTPGQGLQFLFEYFSETQRNKGNFPGRFSGRQFSNSRSEMNVSTLELGDSALYLCASSLGQGDKLAGANVLTFGAGSRLTVL.

The CDR3 DNA reads TGTGCCAGCAGTTACCAGTTCGGCACAGATACGCAGTATTTT. It encodes CASSYQFGTDTQYF. The V gene is TRBV6-6, the J gene TRBJ2-3; D not certain. V shed 2 bases and J shed 1 base, with 7 bases lying between them. The CDR3 is made up of 14 amino acids. CDR1 is MNHNY, CDR2 SVGAGI, per germline (reference sequence).

This rearrangement joins TRBV11-1 to TRBJ2-7, with D uncertain. Germline CDR1 and CDR2: SGHAT and FQDESV (reference sequence). Trimming removed 1 base at V and 3 bases at J, with 7 bases between. The CDR3 is made up of 13 amino acids. Here the CDR3 reads CASSLDSGYEQYF. The CDR3 DNA follows: TGTGCCAGCAGCTTAGATTCGGGCTACGAGCAGTACTTC.

The J gene is TRBJ2-5, the V gene TRBV7-9; a possible D gene is TRBD1 (6 bases). Trimming pared 4 bases from V and 0 bases from J, leaving 9 bases between. This CDR3 has 14 amino acids. Germline-derived CDR1 and CDR2 are SEHNR and FQNEAQ (reference sequence). CDR3 amino acids: CASSSTGNQETQYF. DNA for the CDR3: TGTGCCAGCAGCTCTACAGGGAACCAAGAGACCCAGTACTTC.

The chain carries TRBV1 and TRBJ2-7. TRBV1 is reported as a pseudogene. The CDR3 extends over 11 amino acids. The CDR3 reads CTSSEENEQYF. The CDR3 DNA sequence: TGCACCAGCAGCGAAGAGAACGAGCAGTACTTC.

This clonotype appeared a single time. This chain connects TRBV14 to TRBJ1-1; D remains ambiguous. Per germline, CDR1 SGHDN and CDR2 FVKESK. The V end lost 4 bases, the J end lost 1 base, and 7 bases lay between the germline ends. The CDR3 runs 13 residues. The CDR3 sequence is CASSRNTNTEAFF. The CDR3 bases are TGTGCCAGCAGCCGAAACACGAACACTGAAGCTTTCTTT. Full variable domain (missing parts from reference TRBV14 and TRBJ1-1): EAGVTQFPSHSVIEKGQTVTLRCDPISGHDNLYWYRRVMGKEIKFLLHFVKESKQDESGMPNNRFLAERTGGTYSTLKVQPAELEDSGVYFCASSRNTNTEAFFGQGTRLTVV.

The chain uses TRBV7-9 and TRBJ2-6; D not certain. Per germline, CDR1 SEHNR and CDR2 FQNEAQ (reference sequence). V lost 5 bases, J lost 0 bases, and 2 bases lay in between. The CDR3 runs to 13 residues. The CDR3 protein is CASSRSGANVLTF. DNA for the CDR3: TGTGCCAGCAGCCGCTCTGGGGCCAACGTCCTGACTTTC.

This clonotype was counted a few times. DNA for the CDR3: TGCAGCACCGCGGTAGGCCTGGGGAATCAGCCCCAGCATTTT. Translation: CSTAVGLGNQPQHF. The V and J genes are TRBV20-1 and TRBJ1-5, with D unclear. CDR1 and CDR2 (germline): DFQATT, SNEGSKA (reference sequence). The CDR3 totals 14 residues.

There are a few counts of this clonotype. The chain employs TRBV3-1 and TRBJ2-7; TRBD2 matches 10 bases. CDR1 and CDR2 (germline): LGHDT, YNNKEL (reference sequence). This CDR3 region has 15 residues. V was pared by 6 bases and J by 6 bases, with 11 bases of the junction left unmatched. DNA for the CDR3: TGTGCCAGCAGGCCTGCCCTAGCGGGAGTATTCGAGCAGTACTTC. It encodes CASRPALAGVFEQYF.

The rearrangement joins TRBV2 to TRBJ2-3; D possibly corresponds to TRBD1 (5 bases). The ends were cut back, 6 bases at V and 3 bases at J, with 10 bases in the middle. In germline, CDR1 is SNHLY, CDR2 FYNNEI. This CDR3 has 13 residues. The CDR3 here is CASRGRGTDTQYF. CDR3 bases: TGTGCCAGCAGGGGAAGGGGAACAGATACGCAGTATTTT.

This chain links TRBV30 with TRBJ1-1, with 7 positions matching TRBD1. J lost 5 bases, V lost 2 bases, and 11 bases had no gene match. Germline lookup yields CDR1 GTSNPN and CDR2 SVGIG (reference sequence). This CDR3 contains 15 residues. The CDR3: CAWSPPTGILTEAFF. The CDR3 DNA reads as TGTGCCTGGAGTCCCCCGACAGGGATATTGACTGAAGCTTTCTTT.

The chain combines TRBV24-1 with TRBJ2-1; D possibly uses TRBD1 or TRBD2 (5 bases each). This CDR3 is 15 amino acids long. The germline V gene encodes CDR1 KGHDR and CDR2 SFDVKD. The ends were cut back, 7 bases at V and 4 bases at J, with 16 bases in the middle. CDR3: CATRGVGVQYNEQFF. CDR3 nucleotide sequence: TGTGCCACCAGGGGCGTGGGGGTCCAGTACAATGAGCAGTTCTTC.